The 10 T cell receptor beta chains presented below share a single source sample, sequenced in a study of Graves' ophthalmopathy and Graves' hyperthyroidism (dated by TCRdb to the late 2010s). The sequencing machine was an Illumina HiSeq 2000. TCR beta CDR3 regions were amplified from RNA transcripts for repertoire sequencing. A first-round RT-PCR used HTBI primers with the Qiagen OneStep RT-PCR kit, followed by a second-round multiplex PCR, size selection and purification. The public reads were quality trimmed at Q25 with fastp and then assembled into clones with MiXCR by TCRdb, keeping productive beta chains. Each entry merges the rows of one CDR3 protein and shows their most common DNA and genes. This sample has 650,000 to 900,000 distinct CDR3 sequences in its table, and 40% of those were observed once. The ten largest clones take up 40% to 55% of the sample. Sample: peripheral blood. These receptors were collected from an adult man with Graves' ophthalmopathy.

This clonotype was seen many times. The chain links TRBV10-3 to TRBJ2-5, with TRBD2 matching 8 bases. The CDR3 loop spans 16 amino acids. Germline values: CDR1 ENHRY, CDR2 SYGVKD. The V segment lost 0 bases and the J segment 2 bases; nucleotides outside the gene matches: 5. The CDR3 region has the DNA TGTGCCATCAGTGAGTCCGCGGGGGGAGGTCAAGAGACCCAGTACTTC. Encoded protein: CAISESAGGGQETQYF.

This clonotype was counted at least ten times. V usage is TRBV12-3 or TRBV12-4 and J usage is TRBJ1-2, with D tentatively TRBD1 (5 bases). This CDR3 contains 16 residues. V lost 3 bases to trimming and J lost 5 bases, with 19 bases between them. CDR3 in amino acids: CASSFRPGFAPYGYTF. The CDR3 coding sequence is TGTGCCAGCAGTTTTCGACCAGGGTTTGCACCTTATGGCTACACCTTC.

The chain carries TRBV20-1 and TRBJ2-5; D possibly corresponds to TRBD1 (6 bases). V dropped 0 bases and J dropped 2 bases, with 13 bases sitting between them. The CDR3 is made up of 15 amino acids. Germline V gives CDR1 DFQATT, CDR2 SNEGSKA (reference sequence). CDR3 in amino acids: CSARDRTAVQETQYF. The CDR3 DNA reads TGCAGTGCTAGAGATAGGACAGCAGTACAAGAGACCCAGTACTTC.

In this sample, this clonotype turned up many times. V gene TRBV9 combines with J gene TRBJ1-4; the D is unclear. V dropped 2 bases and J dropped 8 bases, with 7 bases sitting between them. Germline V CDR1 and CDR2: SGDLS, YYNGEE. CDR3 length: 12 residues. The CDR3 region has the DNA TGTGCCAGCAGCGTGTGGGTCGAAAAACTGTTTTTT. Translated, it gives CASSVWVEKLFF.

This clonotype was detected once. A much larger clone differs by one base, so this may be a read error. V is TRBV2 and J is TRBJ1-4; D remains unclear. CDR3 length: 12 amino acids. V was shortened by 4 bases and J by 7 bases, with 7 bases between the two germline ends. Germline lookup yields CDR1 SNHLY and CDR2 FYNNEI. CDR3 amino acids: CASSASGEKLFF. Written as DNA, the CDR3 is TGTGCCAGCAGTGCAAGCGGTGAAAAACTGTTTTTT.

The rearrangement uses TRBV20-1 and TRBJ2-7, with a possible D match to TRBD1 (6 bases). Germline-derived CDR1 and CDR2 are DFQATT and SNEGSKA (reference sequence). V was pared by 6 bases and J by 7 bases, with 22 bases between. The CDR3 spans 14 residues. CDR3 nucleotides: TGCAGTGCCGATACCGGGACACCGTTTGGGGAGCAGTACTTC. Translating it yields CSADTGTPFGEQYF.

This clonotype appeared many times. The chain joins TRBV29-1 to TRBJ2-2; TRBD1 might be the D (6 bases). Trimming removed 7 bases at V and 2 bases at J, with 11 bases between. The CDR3 runs 13 residues. In germline, CDR1 is SQVTM, CDR2 ANQGSEA. CDR3 coding DNA: TGCAGCGGTTGGGACATCAACACCGGGGAGCTGTTTTTT. Its protein product is CSGWDINTGELFF.

This chain uses TRBV7-2 with TRBJ2-7; 10 nucleotides line up with TRBD1. This CDR3 has 14 amino acids. Germline V gives CDR1 SGHTA, CDR2 FQGNSA. Losses at the gene ends were 4 bases for V and 7 bases for J; bases not matched to a gene: 7. Written as DNA, the CDR3 is TGTGCCAGCAGCTCGGGACAGGGGATAGGGGAGCAGTACTTC. The encoded protein is CASSSGQGIGEQYF.

This clonotype was counted only a few times. The rearrangement uses TRBV12-3 or TRBV12-4 and TRBJ1-5; D unresolved. The CDR3 extends over 12 amino acids. Trimming removed 5 bases from V and 7 bases from J, with 9 bases in between. CDR3 sequence: CASSRLYQPQHF. CDR3 DNA sequence: TGTGCCAGCAGTCGTCTTTACCAGCCCCAGCATTTT.

The table lists this clonotype with many counts. This chain links TRBV10-2 with TRBJ2-3; 8 bases map to TRBD2. The CDR3 is 16 residues long. Germline-derived CDR1 and CDR2 are WSHSY and SAAADI. The V and J ends lost 7 bases and 4 bases, in that order; junction bases with no gene match: 13. This chain's CDR3 is CASTWTTREGSDTQYF. The CDR3 bases are TGCGCCAGCACGTGGACTACCCGGGAGGGTTCAGATACGCAGTATTTT.